This T cell receptor beta chain was documented in a study of technical replicates of blood from several donors. Trimming removed 3 bases at V and 7 bases at J, with 10 bases between. The length of the CDR3 is 14 residues. CDR1 SGHTA and CDR2 FQGNSA come from the germline V gene. Repertoires were generated with immunoSEQ multiplex PCR, while TCRdb's copy carries only in-frame clones and drops some. The table records approximately 60,000 clones, just under 90% of them present only once. The V call is TRBV7-2, the J call TRBJ1-6; D not certain. The receptor comes from a human donor in good health. Some clones in this sample may be carry-over from other donors' samples. The sample consisted of PBMCs. The DNA of the CDR3 is TGTGCCAGCAGCTTCGGTACCCTCAATTCACCCCTCCACTTT. Amino acid sequence: CASSFGTLNSPLHF.